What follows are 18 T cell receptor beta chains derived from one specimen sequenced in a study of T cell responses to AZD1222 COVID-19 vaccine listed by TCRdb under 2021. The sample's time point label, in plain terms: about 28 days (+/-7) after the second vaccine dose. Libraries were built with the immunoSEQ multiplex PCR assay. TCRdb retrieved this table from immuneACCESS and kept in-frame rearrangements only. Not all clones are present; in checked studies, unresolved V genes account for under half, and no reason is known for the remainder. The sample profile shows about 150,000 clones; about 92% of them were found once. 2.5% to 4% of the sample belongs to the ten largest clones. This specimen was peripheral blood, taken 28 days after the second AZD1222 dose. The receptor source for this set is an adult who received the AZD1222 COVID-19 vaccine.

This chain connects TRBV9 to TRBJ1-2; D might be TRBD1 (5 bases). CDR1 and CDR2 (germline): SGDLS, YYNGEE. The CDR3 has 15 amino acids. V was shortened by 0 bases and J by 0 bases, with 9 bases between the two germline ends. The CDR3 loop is CASSVDQGTNYGYTF. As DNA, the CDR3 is TGTGCCAGCAGCGTAGACCAGGGAACTAACTATGGCTACACCTTC.

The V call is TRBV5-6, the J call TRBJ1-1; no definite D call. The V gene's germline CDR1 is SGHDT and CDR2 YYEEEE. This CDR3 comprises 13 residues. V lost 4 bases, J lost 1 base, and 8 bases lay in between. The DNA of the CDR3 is TGTGCCAGCAGCCCTCGTAGGAACACTGAAGCTTTCTTT. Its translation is CASSPRRNTEAFF.

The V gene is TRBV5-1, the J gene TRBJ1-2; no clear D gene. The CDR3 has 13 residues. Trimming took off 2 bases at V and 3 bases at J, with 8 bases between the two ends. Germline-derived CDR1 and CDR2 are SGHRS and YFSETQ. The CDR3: CASSLTGYYGYTF. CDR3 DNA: TGCGCCAGCAGCTTAACCGGATACTATGGCTACACCTTC. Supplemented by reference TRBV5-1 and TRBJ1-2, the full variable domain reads KAGVTQTPRYLIKTRGQQVTLSCSPISGHRSVSWYQQTPGQGLQFLFEYFSETQRNKGNFPGRFSGRQFSNSRSEMNVSTLELGDSALYLCASSLTGYYGYTFGSGTRLTVV.

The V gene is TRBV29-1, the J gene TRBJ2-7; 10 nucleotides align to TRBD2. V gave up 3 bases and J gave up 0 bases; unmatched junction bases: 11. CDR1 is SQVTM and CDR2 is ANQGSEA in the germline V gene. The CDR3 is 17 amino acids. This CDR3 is CSVEGYPAGGDSYEQYF. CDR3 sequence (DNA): TGCAGCGTTGAGGGCTACCCAGCGGGAGGGGACTCCTACGAGCAGTACTTC.

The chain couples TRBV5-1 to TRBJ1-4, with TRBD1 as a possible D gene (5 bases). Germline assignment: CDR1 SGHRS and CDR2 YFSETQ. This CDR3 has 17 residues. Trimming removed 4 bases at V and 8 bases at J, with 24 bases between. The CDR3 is CASSPGGELNFSEKLFF. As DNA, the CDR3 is TGCGCCAGCAGCCCTGGGGGAGAGCTGAACTTCAGCGAAAAACTGTTTTTT.

In DNA, the CDR3 is TGCGCCAGCAGCCAAGCTAGTGCGGGGGGCTACACCTTC. Its translation is CASSQASAGGYTF. The chain employs TRBV4-1 and TRBJ1-2; D is unresolved. Trimming cost V 1 base and J 8 bases, with 11 bases left between them. Germline CDR1 MGHRA, CDR2 YSYEKL. This CDR3 region has 13 residues.

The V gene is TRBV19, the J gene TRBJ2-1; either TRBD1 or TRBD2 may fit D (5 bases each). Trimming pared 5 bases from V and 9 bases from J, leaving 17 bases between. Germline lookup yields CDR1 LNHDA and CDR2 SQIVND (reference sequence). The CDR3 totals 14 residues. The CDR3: CASSGFLGDGEQFF. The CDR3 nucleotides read TGTGCCAGTAGTGGCTTCCTTGGGGACGGTGAGCAGTTCTTC.

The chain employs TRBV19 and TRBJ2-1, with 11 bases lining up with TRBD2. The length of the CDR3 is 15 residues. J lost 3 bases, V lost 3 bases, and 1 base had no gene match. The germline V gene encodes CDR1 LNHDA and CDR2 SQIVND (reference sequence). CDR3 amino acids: CASSIGTSGYNEQFF. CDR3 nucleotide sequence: TGTGCCAGTAGTATTGGGACTAGCGGCTACAATGAGCAGTTCTTC.

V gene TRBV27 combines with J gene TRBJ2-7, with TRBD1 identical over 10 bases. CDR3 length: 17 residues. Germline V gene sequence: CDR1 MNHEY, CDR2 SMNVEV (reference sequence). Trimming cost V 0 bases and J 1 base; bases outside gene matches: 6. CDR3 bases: TGTGCCAGCAGTTTATCGGGACAGGGGCTTTATTCCTACGAGCAGTACTTC. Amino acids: CASSLSGQGLYSYEQYF.

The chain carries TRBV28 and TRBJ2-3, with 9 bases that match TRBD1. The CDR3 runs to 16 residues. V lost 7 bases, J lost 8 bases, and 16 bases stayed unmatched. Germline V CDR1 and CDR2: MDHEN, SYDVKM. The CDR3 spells CASTLPQGQGGPTQYF. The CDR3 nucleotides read TGTGCCAGCACCCTACCCCAGGGACAGGGTGGCCCTACGCAGTATTTT.

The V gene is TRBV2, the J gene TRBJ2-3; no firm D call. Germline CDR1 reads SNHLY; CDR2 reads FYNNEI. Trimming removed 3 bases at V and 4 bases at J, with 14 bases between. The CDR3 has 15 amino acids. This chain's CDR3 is CASSDRAPGADTQYF. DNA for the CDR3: TGTGCCAGCAGTGATCGGGCGCCCGGAGCAGATACGCAGTATTTT.

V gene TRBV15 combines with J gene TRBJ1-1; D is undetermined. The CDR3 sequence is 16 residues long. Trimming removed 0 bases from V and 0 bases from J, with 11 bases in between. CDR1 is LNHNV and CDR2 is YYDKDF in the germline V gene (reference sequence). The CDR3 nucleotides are TGTGCCACCAGCAGAGATCGGGAGGACCTGAACACTGAAGCTTTCTTT. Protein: CATSRDREDLNTEAFF.

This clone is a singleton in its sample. The CDR3 bases are TGCAGCGGGAGGAGGGCTACGAACACCGGGGAGCTGTTTTTT. The encoded protein is CSGRRATNTGELFF. The chain has TRBV29-1 and TRBJ2-2; D may be TRBD2 (6 bases). Germline V gene data show CDR1 as SQVTM and CDR2 as ANQGSEA. The V end lost 7 bases, the J end lost 0 bases, and 12 bases lay between the germline ends. This CDR3 is 14 amino acids long.

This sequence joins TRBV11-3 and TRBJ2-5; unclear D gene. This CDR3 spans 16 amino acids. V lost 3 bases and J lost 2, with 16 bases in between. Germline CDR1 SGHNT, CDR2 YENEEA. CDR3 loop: CASSLVVVGMQETQYF. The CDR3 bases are TGTGCCAGCAGCTTGGTTGTTGTCGGAATGCAAGAGACCCAGTACTTC. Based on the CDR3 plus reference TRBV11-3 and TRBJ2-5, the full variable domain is EAGVVQSPRYKIIEKKQPVAFWCNPISGHNTLYWYLQNLGQGPELLIRYENEEAVDDSQLPKDRFSAERLKGVDSTLKIQPAELGDSAVYLCASSLVVVGMQETQYFGPGTRLLVL.

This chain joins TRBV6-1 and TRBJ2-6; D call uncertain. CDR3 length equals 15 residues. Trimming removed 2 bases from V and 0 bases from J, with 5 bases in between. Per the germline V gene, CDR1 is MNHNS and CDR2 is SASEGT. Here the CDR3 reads CASSELNSGANVLTF. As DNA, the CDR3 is TGTGCCAGCAGTGAACTAAACTCTGGGGCCAACGTCCTGACTTTC.

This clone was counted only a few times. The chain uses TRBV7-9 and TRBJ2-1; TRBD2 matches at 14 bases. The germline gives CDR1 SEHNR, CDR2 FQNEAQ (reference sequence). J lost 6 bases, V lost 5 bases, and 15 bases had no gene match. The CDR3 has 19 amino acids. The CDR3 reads CASSPSMSIGTSGSNEQFF. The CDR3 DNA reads TGTGCCAGCAGCCCATCTATGTCCATCGGGACTAGCGGGAGCAATGAGCAGTTCTTC. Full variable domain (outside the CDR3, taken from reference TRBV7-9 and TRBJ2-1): DTGVSQNPRHKITKRGQNVTFRCDPISEHNRLYWYRQTLGQGPEFLTYFQNEAQLEKSRLLSDRFSAERPKGSFSTLEIQRTEQGDSAMYLCASSPSMSIGTSGSNEQFFGPGTRLTVL.

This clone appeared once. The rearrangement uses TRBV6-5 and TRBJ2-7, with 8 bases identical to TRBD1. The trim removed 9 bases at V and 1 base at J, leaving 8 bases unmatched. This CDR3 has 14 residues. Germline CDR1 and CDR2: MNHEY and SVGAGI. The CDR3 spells CASTQGGGSYEQYF. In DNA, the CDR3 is TGTGCCAGTACACAGGGGGGAGGATCCTACGAGCAGTACTTC.

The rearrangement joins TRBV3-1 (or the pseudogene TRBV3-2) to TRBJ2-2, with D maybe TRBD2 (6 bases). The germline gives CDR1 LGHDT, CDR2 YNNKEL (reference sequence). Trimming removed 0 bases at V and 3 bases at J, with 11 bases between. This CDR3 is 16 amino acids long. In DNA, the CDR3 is TGTGCCAGCAGCCAAGATTCGGGAGTGTACACCGGGGAGCTGTTTTTT. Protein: CASSQDSGVYTGELFF.